One sample yielded the 32 T cell receptor beta chains listed below, sequenced in a study of PD-1 blockade in classical Hodgkin lymphoma. This table comes from immunoSEQ multiplex PCR, and its TCRdb copy is limited to in-frame clones, with some not included. This sample has tens of thousands of clones, with 89% found just once. Relapse after autologous stem cell transplantation occurred in every patient, and brentuximab vedotin exposure varied. Sequences were derived from peripheral blood mononuclear cells (PBMCs), sampled before the second cycle of nivolumab. The receptors were sampled from a human donor with classical Hodgkin lymphoma.

This chain links TRBV27 with TRBJ2-3; D is unresolved. The length of the CDR3 is 13 residues. The germline V gene encodes CDR1 MNHEY and CDR2 SMNVEV (reference sequence). V shed 3 bases and J shed 1 base, with 5 bases lying between them. CDR3 sequence (DNA): TGTGCCAGCAGTTTGTTAGGCACAGATACGCAGTATTTT. This translates into CASSLLGTDTQYF.

The chain has TRBV28 and TRBJ2-3; TRBD2 might be the D (5 bases). The CDR3 has 13 residues. Germline V lookup: CDR1 MDHEN, CDR2 SYDVKM. V dropped 4 bases and J dropped 3 bases, with 8 bases sitting between them. The CDR3 DNA is TGTGCCAGCAGTTCCGGGGTTACAGATACGCAGTATTTT. It specifies CASSSGVTDTQYF.

The count of this clone is one. The chain recombines TRBV2 with TRBJ1-3, with D hard to call. CDR1 and CDR2 (germline): SNHLY, FYNNEI. The CDR3 is 14 amino acids. V shed 0 bases and J shed 2 bases, with 5 bases lying between them. In nucleotides, the CDR3 is TGTGCCAGCAGTGAAGCGGGGACTGGAAACACCATATATTTT. The encoded protein is CASSEAGTGNTIYF.

This clone came up a few times. The chain joins TRBV5-1 to TRBJ1-4; D unclear. CDR1 SGHRS and CDR2 YFSETQ come from the germline V gene. There are 15 residues in the CDR3. V gave up 4 bases and J gave up 3 bases, with 13 bases separating them. The chain's CDR3 is CASSLSGLANEKLFF. The CDR3 DNA reads TGCGCCAGCAGCCTCTCAGGTCTGGCTAATGAAAAACTGTTTTTT.

The gene calls are TRBV28 and TRBJ1-2, with a possible D match to TRBD1 (5 bases). In germline, CDR1 is MDHEN, CDR2 SYDVKM. The ends were cut back, 8 bases at V and 2 bases at J, with 12 bases in the middle. CDR3 length equals 13 residues. The CDR3 is CASGGGGNYGYTF. DNA of the CDR3: TGTGCCAGCGGGGGGGGAGGGAACTATGGCTACACCTTC.

V and J are TRBV9 and TRBJ2-2; D tentatively reads TRBD1 or TRBD2 (5 bases each). CDR3 size: 16 residues. Looked up from germline, CDR1 is SGDLS and CDR2 is YYNGEE. Trimming took 0 bases from V and 1 from J, leaving 10 bases between them. Here the CDR3 reads CASSVVSGLNTGELFF. The CDR3 DNA sequence: TGTGCCAGCAGCGTAGTTTCGGGGCTGAACACCGGGGAGCTGTTTTTT. Supplemented by reference TRBV9 and TRBJ2-2, the full variable domain reads DSGVTQTPKHLITATGQRVTLRCSPRSGDLSVYWYQQSLDQGLQFLIQYYNGEERAKGNILERFSAQQFPDLHSELNLSSLELGDSALYFCASSVVSGLNTGELFFGEGSRLTVL.

This chain uses TRBV7-9 with TRBJ2-7; D is ambiguous. Trimming took 3 bases from V and 1 from J, leaving 4 bases between them. The CDR3 runs 12 residues. The germline CDR1 and CDR2 sequences are SEHNR and FQNEAQ (reference sequence). CDR3 sequence reads: CASSFTSYEQYF. Here the CDR3 DNA reads TGTGCCAGCAGCTTTACTTCCTACGAGCAGTACTTC. Using reference TRBV7-9 and TRBJ2-7 for the parts outside the CDR3, the full variable domain is DTGVSQNPRHKITKRGQNVTFRCDPISEHNRLYWYRQTLGQGPEFLTYFQNEAQLEKSRLLSDRFSAERPKGSFSTLEIQRTEQGDSAMYLCASSFTSYEQYFGPGTRLTVT.

The chain is built from TRBV19 and TRBJ1-2, with TRBD1 as a possible D gene (5 bases). Germline V gene data show CDR1 as LNHDA and CDR2 as SQIVND (reference sequence). The CDR3 consists of 13 residues. Trimming cost V 7 bases and J 3 bases, with 12 bases left between them. The CDR3 region is CASTGGMDYGYTF. CDR3 in DNA: TGTGCCAGTACCGGGGGTATGGACTATGGCTACACCTTC. The full variable domain, with the rest looked up from reference TRBV19 and TRBJ1-2, is DGGITQSPKYLFRKEGQNVTLSCEQNLNHDAMYWYRQDPGQGLRLIYYSQIVNDFQKGDIAEGYSVSREKKESFPLTVTSAQKNPTAFYLCASTGGMDYGYTFGSGTRLTVV.

J is TRBJ2-2 and V is TRBV27; possibly TRBD1 for D (6 bases). The CDR3 length is 15 residues. Germline V CDR1 and CDR2: MNHEY, SMNVEV (reference sequence). V lost 4 bases and J lost 1, with 10 bases in between. The CDR3 sequence is CASSYGTRNTGELFF. The CDR3 DNA reads as TGTGCCAGCAGTTACGGGACACGGAACACCGGGGAGCTGTTTTTT.

This sequence joins TRBV18 and TRBJ2-7; TRBD1 matches 9 bases. V lost 5 bases and J lost 3; bases outside the gene matches: 8. The CDR3 is 15 residues long. The V gene's germline CDR1 is KGHSH and CDR2 LQKENI. CDR3 DNA sequence: TGTGCCAGCTCAACCCCGGGACAGGGAGACTACGAGCAGTACTTC. This encodes CASSTPGQGDYEQYF.

This clone was found once. The chain's CDR3 is CASSLTAGAYEQYF. CDR3 bases: TGTGCCAGCAGTTTAACAGCGGGGGCCTACGAGCAGTACTTC. V gene TRBV27 combines with J gene TRBJ2-7; 8 positions agree with TRBD2. This CDR3 is built from 14 residues. Germline V gene lookup returns CDR1 MNHEY and CDR2 SMNVEV (reference sequence). The trim removed 2 bases at V and 2 bases at J, leaving 2 bases unmatched.

The rearrangement uses TRBV6-1 and TRBJ1-5; D is uncertain. The CDR3 covers 14 residues. Germline loops: CDR1 MNHNS, CDR2 SASEGT. Between the trimmed V and J ends, which lost 3 bases and 2 bases, there was a span of 8 bases. CDR3 DNA: TGTGCCAGCAGTGAGATGGGTGGCAATCAGCCCCAGCATTTT. This sequence encodes CASSEMGGNQPQHF.

V and J are TRBV27 and TRBJ2-7; TRBD2 matches at 11 bases. After removal of 7 bases from V and 0 bases from J, the junction contained 5 bases not matched to a gene. CDR3 length: 15 amino acids. Germline loops: CDR1 MNHEY, CDR2 SMNVEV (reference sequence). This CDR3 reads CASKLTSGVSYEQYF. In DNA form, the CDR3 reads TGTGCCAGCAAATTGACTAGCGGGGTCTCCTACGAGCAGTACTTC.

V usage is TRBV9 and J usage is TRBJ2-7; no definite D call. Germline V gene data show CDR1 as SGDLS and CDR2 as YYNGEE. V lost 0 bases to trimming and J lost 2 bases, with 12 bases between them. There are 15 residues in the CDR3. This chain's CDR3 is CASSVESNGAYEQYF. CDR3 nucleotide sequence: TGTGCCAGCAGCGTAGAATCGAATGGAGCCTACGAGCAGTACTTC.

V is TRBV7-2 and J is TRBJ2-3; D is unclear. With 5 bases removed from V and 6 bases from J, the gap between germline ends came to 15 bases. Per the germline V gene, CDR1 is SGHTA and CDR2 is FQGNSA. The CDR3 loop spans 14 amino acids. The CDR3, as DNA: TGTGCCAGCAGCGCCCACTTCTCCGCCGATACGCAGTATTTT. This gives the protein CASSAHFSADTQYF. Together with reference TRBV7-2 and TRBJ2-3, the CDR3 gives the full variable domain: GAGVSQSPSNKVTEKGKDVELRCDPISGHTALYWYRQSLGQGLEFLIYFQGNSAPDKSGLPSDRFSAERTGGSVSTLTIQRTQQEDSAVYLCASSAHFSADTQYFGPGTRLTVL.

CDR3 protein: CASRKEGEYYNEQFF. The CDR3 DNA reads as TGTGCCAGCAGGAAAGAGGGTGAGTACTACAATGAGCAGTTCTTC. The chain couples TRBV11-2 to TRBJ2-1, with D possibly being TRBD2 (5 bases). V lost 6 bases to trimming and J lost 3 bases, with 15 bases between them. The CDR3 spans 15 residues. Looked up from germline, CDR1 is SGHAT and CDR2 is FQNNGV.

This chain joins TRBV7-8 and TRBJ2-7; tentative D call: TRBD2 (7 bases). The CDR3 is 15 amino acids. The V end was cut by 5 bases, the J end by 7 bases, with 21 bases between. Per germline, CDR1 SGHVS and CDR2 FQNEAQ. CDR3 DNA: TGTGCCAGCAGCCACCGGGGGCGGGAGAGAGGGGAGCAGTACTTC. This sequence encodes CASSHRGRERGEQYF.

This clone was seen just once. This chain uses TRBV6-5 with TRBJ2-3; a weak D match, TRBD2 (5 bases). Germline CDR1 reads MNHEY; CDR2 reads SVGAGI. This CDR3 spans 13 amino acids. Trimming stripped 6 bases from V and 1 base from J, with 8 bases between. CDR3 sequence: CASSAAGTDTQYF. DNA for the CDR3: TGTGCCAGCAGCGCAGCGGGCACAGATACGCAGTATTTT.

V gene TRBV7-9 combines with J gene TRBJ2-5; D uncertain. V gave up 5 bases and J gave up 4 bases, with 8 bases separating them. This CDR3 has 12 residues. Germline CDR1 reads SEHNR; CDR2 reads FQNEAQ (reference sequence). DNA of the CDR3: TGTGCCAGCAGCCCGGCAACAGAGACCCAGTACTTC. Translating it yields CASSPATETQYF.

This chain uses TRBV6-6 with TRBJ2-3; D is uncertain. Germline values: CDR1 MNHNY, CDR2 SVGAGI (reference sequence). This CDR3 region has 15 residues. The V gene lost 0 bases and the J gene lost 2 bases, with 9 bases spanning the gap. The CDR3 is CASSYSGIFTDTQYF. The CDR3 DNA is TGTGCCAGCAGTTACTCTGGGATCTTCACAGATACGCAGTATTTT.

This rearrangement joins TRBV18 to TRBJ2-5, with TRBD2 matching 9 bases. In germline, CDR1 is KGHSH, CDR2 LQKENI. V gave up 3 bases and J gave up 2 bases; unmatched junction bases: 1. The CDR3 is 14 residues long. The CDR3 spells CASSPGLAQETQYF. The CDR3 nucleotides are TGTGCCAGCTCACCGGGACTAGCTCAAGAGACCCAGTACTTC. The entire variable domain, with the rest obtained from reference TRBV18 and TRBJ2-5, is as follows: NAGVMQNPRHLVRRRGQEARLRCSPMKGHSHVYWYRQLPEEGLKFMVYLQKENIIDESGMPKERFSAEFPKEGPSILRIQQVVRGDSAAYFCASSPGLAQETQYFGPGTRLLVL.

V is TRBV7-2 and J is TRBJ2-7, with 8 bases that match TRBD2. The CDR3 is made up of 17 amino acids. V shed 5 bases and J 1 base; nucleotides not matched to a gene: 13. Germline CDR1 is SGHTA and CDR2 is FQGNSA. The CDR3 spells CASSPPRWTSKSYEQYF. The CDR3 nucleotides read TGTGCCAGCAGCCCTCCCCGCTGGACTAGCAAATCCTACGAGCAGTACTTC.

The chain recombines TRBV5-6 with TRBJ1-1, with D maybe TRBD1 (5 bases). The V gene's germline CDR1 is SGHDT and CDR2 YYEEEE. The CDR3 extends over 12 amino acids. The V end was cut by 2 bases, the J end by 7 bases, with 9 bases between. The CDR3 region has the DNA TGTGCCAGCAGCTTCCCGGGGCATGAAGCTTTCTTT. Its protein is CASSFPGHEAFF.

This clone has more than one count but fewer than ten. V gene TRBV28 combines with J gene TRBJ2-7; D tentatively fits TRBD1 or TRBD2 (6 bases each). CDR3 length: 14 amino acids. The germline gives CDR1 MDHEN, CDR2 SYDVKM. The V gene lost 8 bases and the J gene lost 2 bases, with 16 bases spanning the gap. The CDR3 DNA follows: TGTGCCAGCGTCGGAGGGGGGACCCCCTACGAGCAGTACTTC. Translation: CASVGGGTPYEQYF.

A note on this clone: This sample also contains other DNA sequences that code for the same CDR3. The gene calls are TRBV20-1 and TRBJ1-1, with D uncertain. Germline V lookup: CDR1 DFQATT, CDR2 SNEGSKA (reference sequence). Deletions cut 1 base from V and 8 bases from J, with 5 bases between. The CDR3 totals 10 residues. The CDR3 DNA sequence: TGCAGTGCTAGAGGAACAGAAGCTTTCTTT. Its protein product is CSARGTEAFF.

J is TRBJ1-1 and V is TRBV19, with D maybe TRBD1 (6 bases). The CDR3 contains 17 residues. CDR1 and CDR2 from the germline V gene are LNHDA and SQIVND (reference sequence). Trimming took off 0 bases at V and 5 bases at J, with 19 bases between the two ends. The CDR3 DNA follows: TGTGCCAGTAGTATAGAGGACTCCGAACAGGGATGGACTGAAGCTTTCTTT. Translating it yields CASSIEDSEQGWTEAFF. Full variable domain (outside the CDR3, taken from reference TRBV19 and TRBJ1-1): DGGITQSPKYLFRKEGQNVTLSCEQNLNHDAMYWYRQDPGQGLRLIYYSQIVNDFQKGDIAEGYSVSREKKESFPLTVTSAQKNPTAFYLCASSIEDSEQGWTEAFFGQGTRLTVV.

The chain uses TRBV7-2 and TRBJ2-3, with TRBD2 as a possible D gene (7 bases). The germline V gene has CDR1 SGHTA and CDR2 FQGNSA. The CDR3 has 15 amino acids. The V end lost 2 bases, the J end lost 3 bases, and 12 bases lay between the germline ends. This chain's CDR3 is CASSLRGAGTDTQYF. CDR3 bases: TGTGCCAGCAGCTTACGGGGGGCCGGGACAGATACGCAGTATTTT.

The chain joins TRBV19 to TRBJ1-2; 8 bases line up with TRBD1. Germline V gene data show CDR1 as LNHDA and CDR2 as SQIVND (reference sequence). The CDR3 loop spans 14 amino acids. V dropped 1 base and J dropped 6; count of bases not matched to a gene: 4. Here the CDR3 reads CASSIVAGGHGYTF. The CDR3 DNA reads TGTGCCAGTAGTATAGTAGCAGGGGGCCATGGCTACACCTTC.

V gene TRBV27 combines with J gene TRBJ2-1; 13 nucleotides match TRBD2. V lost 5 bases to trimming and J lost 4 bases; unmatched junction nucleotides: 8. The germline V gene has CDR1 MNHEY and CDR2 SMNVEV (reference sequence). The CDR3 is 17 amino acids. In DNA, the CDR3 is TGTGCCAGCAGTAAGGGGACTAGCGGGGCCATTTACAATGAGCAGTTCTTC. Protein: CASSKGTSGAIYNEQFF.

The chain has TRBV11-2 and TRBJ1-4; TRBD1 matches 9 bases. CDR1 and CDR2 (germline): SGHAT, FQNNGV. There are 16 residues in the CDR3. Losses at the gene ends were 3 bases for V and 7 bases for J; bases not matched to a gene: 9. CDR3 bases: TGTGCCAGCAGCTTCCATGGGGACAGGGAGGTTGAAAAACTGTTTTTT. Protein product: CASSFHGDREVEKLFF.

This chain joins TRBV2 and TRBJ1-3; D is undetermined. CDR3 length: 11 residues. Germline V lookup: CDR1 SNHLY, CDR2 FYNNEI. V lost 8 bases and J lost 4, with 6 bases in between. CDR3 bases: TGTGCCAGCGATAGGGGAAACACCATATATTTT. The encoded protein is CASDRGNTIYF.

This chain joins TRBV11-2 and TRBJ2-7, with D perhaps matching TRBD2 (6 bases). The CDR3 covers 12 residues. The V and J ends lost 3 bases and 4 bases respectively, with 7 bases between them. Germline lookup yields CDR1 SGHAT and CDR2 FQNNGV. Here the CDR3 DNA reads TGTGCCAGCAGCTTGGGACTTTACGAGCAGTACTTC. Translated: CASSLGLYEQYF. The entire variable domain, with the rest obtained from reference TRBV11-2 and TRBJ2-7, is as follows: EAGVAQSPRYKIIEKRQSVAFWCNPISGHATLYWYQQILGQGPKLLIQFQNNGVVDDSQLPKDRFSAERLKGVDSTLKIQPAKLEDSAVYLCASSLGLYEQYFGPGTRLTVT.